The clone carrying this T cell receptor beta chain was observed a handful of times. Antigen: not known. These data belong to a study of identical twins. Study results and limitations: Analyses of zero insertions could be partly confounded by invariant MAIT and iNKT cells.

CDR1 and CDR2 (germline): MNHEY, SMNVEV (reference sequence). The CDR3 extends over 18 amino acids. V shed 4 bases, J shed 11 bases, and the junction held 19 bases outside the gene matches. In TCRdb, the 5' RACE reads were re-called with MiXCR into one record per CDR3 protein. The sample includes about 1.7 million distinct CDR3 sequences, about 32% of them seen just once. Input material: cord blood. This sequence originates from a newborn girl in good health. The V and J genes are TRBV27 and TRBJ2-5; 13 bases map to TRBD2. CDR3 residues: CASSSTALTSGGINEQYF. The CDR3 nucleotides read TGTGCCAGCAGTTCAACCGCCCTGACTAGCGGGGGGATCAATGAGCAGTACTTC.